The 20 T cell receptor beta chains listed next were all sequenced from one sample in a study of CD8 T cells in ankylosing spondylitis. TCRdb passed the 5' RACE reads through MiXCR, listing each CDR3 protein once. The repertoire includes some 95,000 distinct CDR3 sequences, roughly 9.6% of them detected once, and under 6% sits in the top ten. Sequenced material: blood, either unsorted or a sorted T cell fraction (not recorded which). These receptor sequences come from a male donor with ankylosing spondylitis or in good health (not recorded which).

A few counts support this clonotype. The V and J genes are TRBV18 and TRBJ2-3; unclear D gene. V gave up 1 base and J gave up 0 bases, with 11 bases separating them. The CDR3 loop spans 16 amino acids. Germline V CDR1 and CDR2: KGHSH, LQKENI. CDR3 loop: CASSPQGVSSTDTQYF. CDR3 bases: TGTGCCAGCTCACCACAGGGTGTCTCTAGCACAGATACGCAGTATTTT.

The sample holds many counts of this clonotype. V and J are TRBV12-3 or TRBV12-4 and TRBJ2-2, with a possible D match to TRBD1 (6 bases). The CDR3 runs to 15 residues. V was pared by 6 bases and J by 1 base, with 12 bases between. DNA for the CDR3: TGTGCCAGCAGCAACCGACAGGAGAACACCGGGGAGCTGTTTTTT. As protein: CASSNRQENTGELFF.

There are many counts of this clonotype. The chain joins TRBV10-3 to TRBJ1-2; D not resolved. Germline CDR1 ENHRY, CDR2 SYGVKD. CDR3 length equals 13 residues. V shed 3 bases and J shed 0 bases, with 5 bases lying between them. CDR3 in amino acids: CAISDKANYGYTF. CDR3 DNA: TGTGCCATCAGTGATAAGGCTAACTATGGCTACACCTTC.

This clonotype occurred many times. This chain joins TRBV7-3 and TRBJ2-3; D is uncertain. V gave up 4 bases and J gave up 1 base, with 6 bases separating them. The CDR3 has 13 amino acids. CDR1 SGHTA and CDR2 FQGTGA come from the germline V gene. This CDR3 is CASSSQRTDTQYF. Written as DNA, the CDR3 is TGTGCCAGCAGCTCACAGCGCACAGATACGCAGTATTTT.

The table lists this clonotype with many counts. The genes are TRBV7-8 and TRBJ2-3, with D tentatively TRBD1 or TRBD2 (5 bases each). The germline V and J ends were trimmed by 3 bases and 3 bases, with 19 bases remaining between them. The CDR3 is made up of 17 amino acids. Germline values: CDR1 SGHVS, CDR2 FQNEAQ. CDR3 residues: CASSFRDVPRSTDTQYF. CDR3 DNA: TGTGCCAGCAGCTTCCGGGACGTGCCCCGGAGTACAGATACGCAGTATTTT. Using reference TRBV7-8 and TRBJ2-3 for the parts outside the CDR3, the full variable domain is GAGVSQSPRYKVAKRGQDVALRCDPISGHVSLFWYQQALGQGPEFLTYFQNEAQLDKSGLPSDRFFAERPEGSVSTLKIQRTQQEDSAVYLCASSFRDVPRSTDTQYFGPGTRLTVL.

This clonotype was seen repeatedly, ten times or more. The J gene is TRBJ1-5, the V gene TRBV15; the match to TRBD1 covers 11 bases. After removal of 5 bases from V and 6 bases from J, the junction contained 3 bases not matched to a gene. This CDR3 has 14 residues. Germline CDR1 LNHNV, CDR2 YYDKDF (reference sequence). CDR3 in amino acids: CATSGTGGAQPQHF. The CDR3 nucleotides are TGTGCCACCAGCGGGACAGGGGGAGCTCAGCCCCAGCATTTT.

This clonotype was observed at least ten times. This chain links TRBV20-1 with TRBJ1-1, with D maybe TRBD1 (5 bases). V lost 3 bases and J lost 6, with 14 bases in between. Germline CDR1 is DFQATT and CDR2 is SNEGSKA (reference sequence). This CDR3 is built from 13 residues. CDR3 amino acids: CSASSGGTAEAFF. The CDR3 bases are TGCAGTGCTAGTAGTGGGGGGACGGCTGAAGCTTTCTTT.

This clonotype was recorded at least ten times. The rearrangement links TRBV29-1 to TRBJ1-3, with D maybe TRBD1 (5 bases). Trimming took off 4 bases at V and 4 bases at J, with 11 bases between the two ends. Per germline, CDR1 SQVTM and CDR2 ANQGSEA. The CDR3 totals 13 residues. CDR3 nucleotides: TGCAGCGTTGGTTGGGGGTCCGGAAACACCATATATTTT. The encoded protein is CSVGWGSGNTIYF.

This clonotype was seen repeatedly, ten times or more. The chain couples TRBV28 to TRBJ2-5; 16 bases match TRBD2. This CDR3 has 18 residues. From germline, CDR1 is MDHEN and CDR2 SYDVKM. Trimming took 6 bases from V and 5 from J; bases not matched to a gene: 12. CDR3 nucleotides: TGTGCCAGCAGCCCCCCGGGACTAGCGGGGGGGCGTCTTGAGACCCAGTACTTC. This sequence encodes CASSPPGLAGGRLETQYF.

The chain employs TRBV7-2 and TRBJ1-2; 7 bases match TRBD1. V was pared by 4 bases and J by 1 base, with 6 bases of the junction left unmatched. The CDR3 is 15 residues long. Germline CDR1 is SGHTA and CDR2 is FQGNSA. CDR3 DNA sequence: TGTGCCAGCAGCTCCCGGGACAGACTTAACTATGGCTACACCTTC. It encodes CASSSRDRLNYGYTF.

The sample holds many counts of this clonotype. The chain links TRBV15 to TRBJ1-5; 10 nucleotides align to TRBD1. In germline, CDR1 is LNHNV, CDR2 YYDKDF (reference sequence). This CDR3 is built from 15 residues. Trimming at V came to 0 bases and at J to 6 bases, leaving 2 bases not matched to a gene. In nucleotides, the CDR3 is TGTGCCACCAGCAGAGAAGGACAGGGGGGTCAGCCCCAGCATTTT. This translates into CATSREGQGGQPQHF.

This clonotype was seen at least ten times. This chain links TRBV12-3 or TRBV12-4 with TRBJ2-3; a weak D match, TRBD2 (7 bases). This CDR3 has 17 amino acids. The V gene lost 5 bases and the J gene lost 3 bases, with 21 bases spanning the gap. CDR3 coding DNA: TGTGCCAGCAGTCCCCGACAGGAGGGGGGGCCAACAGATACGCAGTATTTT. It codes for CASSPRQEGGPTDTQYF.

At least ten counts were recorded for this clonotype. One end of the junction varies from germline; a read error may be responsible. The chain uses TRBV10-3 and TRBJ2-3; no reliable D call. CDR1 and CDR2 from the germline V gene are ENHRY and SYGVKD. There are 16 residues in the CDR3. CDR3 sequence (DNA): TGTGCCAACAGTGAGTCAGGTAGCACAAGCACAGATACGCAGTATTTT. This sequence encodes CANSESGSTSTDTQYF.

This clonotype showed up just a few times. The genes are TRBV7-9 and TRBJ2-1, with 12 bases aligning to TRBD1. Germline V gives CDR1 SEHNR, CDR2 FQNEAQ (reference sequence). J was trimmed by 5 bases and V by 5 bases; bases with no gene match: 4. The CDR3 loop spans 15 amino acids. The DNA for the CDR3 is TGTGCCAGCAGCGAGGGACAGGGGGCAAACAATGAGCAGTTCTTC. This encodes CASSEGQGANNEQFF.

The V call is TRBV15, the J call TRBJ2-7; 7 positions agree with TRBD1. CDR3 length: 15 residues. Trimming at V came to 1 base and at J to 3 bases, leaving 6 bases not matched to a gene. The germline gives CDR1 LNHNV, CDR2 YYDKDF (reference sequence). CDR3 sequence (DNA): TGTGCCACCAGCAGAGGCCTGGACAGGAGCTACGAGCAGTACTTC. Translated, it gives CATSRGLDRSYEQYF.

This clonotype was seen many times. The chain links TRBV20-1 to TRBJ2-1; TRBD2 matches at 8 bases. The J segment lost 0 bases and the V segment lost 4 bases, leaving 2 bases of the junction unmatched. CDR3 length equals 14 residues. Germline lookup yields CDR1 DFQATT and CDR2 SNEGSKA (reference sequence). In DNA form, the CDR3 reads TGCAGTGCTAAAAGCGGGGGCTCCTACAATGAGCAGTTCTTC. Amino acids: CSAKSGGSYNEQFF.

This clonotype was seen ten or more times. The V and J genes are TRBV24-1 and TRBJ2-1; 13 nucleotides align to TRBD2. Trimming took 6 bases from V and 6 from J; bases not matched to a gene: 1. The germline V gene has CDR1 KGHDR and CDR2 SFDVKD. This CDR3 spans 14 amino acids. This CDR3 is CATSTSGGANEQFF. The CDR3 DNA reads as TGTGCCACCAGTACTAGCGGGGGGGCCAATGAGCAGTTCTTC.

The gene calls are TRBV29-1 and TRBJ2-3; maybe TRBD1 (5 bases). The CDR3 has 13 residues. The V end was cut by 7 bases, the J end by 2 bases, with 13 bases between. Germline V gives CDR1 SQVTM, CDR2 ANQGSEA. Written as DNA, the CDR3 is TGCAGCGCAGGGTATCGGGCCACAGATACGCAGTATTTT. This sequence encodes CSAGYRATDTQYF.

This clonotype has a count of ten or more. The J gene is TRBJ2-5, the V gene TRBV27; 8 bases fit TRBD1. The CDR3 runs 16 residues. CDR1 and CDR2 from the germline V gene are MNHEY and SMNVEV (reference sequence). Losses at the gene ends were 3 bases for V and 4 bases for J; bases not matched to a gene: 10. The CDR3 DNA follows: TGTGCCAGCAGTTTCTCTGGACAGGGCCCGGGAGAGACCCAGTACTTC. Translating gives CASSFSGQGPGETQYF.

At least ten counts were recorded for this clonotype. The rearrangement links TRBV19 to TRBJ2-3; no reliable D call. Deletions cut 10 bases from V and 13 bases from J, with 15 bases between. Germline V lookup: CDR1 LNHDA, CDR2 SQIVND (reference sequence). This CDR3 is built from 10 residues. The CDR3 region has the DNA TGTGCCATCCCACCCTGTGTGAAGTATTTT. It yields the protein CAIPPCVKYF.